This T cell receptor beta chain was observed in a study of technical replicates of blood from a few donors. This CDR3 contains 16 residues. The V and J ends lost 3 bases and 2 bases, in that order; junction bases with no gene match: 7. The germline gives CDR1 LNHDA, CDR2 SQIVND (reference sequence). Sequencing was performed with immunoSEQ multiplex PCR; in TCRdb, only in-frame clones are kept and a portion is missing. This sample has more than 65,000 clones, with approximately 96% found just once. This TCR was sampled from a human donor in good health. The V gene is TRBV19, the J gene TRBJ2-7; 10 bases map to TRBD1. The specimen sequenced was T cells isolated from PBMCs. The CDR3 region is CASSMLPGQGPYEQYF. CDR3 DNA: TGTGCCAGTAGTATGCTCCCGGGACAGGGGCCCTACGAGCAGTACTTC.